This TCR beta chain was documented in a study of T-cell reconstitution after alpha-beta-depleted transplantation in children. This clonotype has ten or more counts. Antigen: not known. Unique molecular identifiers were incorporated when the TCRbeta library was constructed. One entry per CDR3 protein, called by TCRdb with MiXCR from the PCR reads. The sample has approximately 150,000 distinct CDR3 sequences, roughly 9% seen once; the top ten hold 15% to 20%. CDR1 and CDR2 (germline): MNHNS, SASEGT. The CDR3 runs 14 residues. The V gene lost 1 base and the J gene lost 4 bases, with 7 bases spanning the gap. Study-level points and caveats: For some patients, TCRbeta diversity was high at day 60 because of recipient T cells and thymic progenitors that survived. A year had passed since transplant, and T-cell counts and diversity by then came mostly from newly produced T cells.

The chain carries TRBV6-1 and TRBJ1-4; D is perhaps TRBD1 (6 bases). Sequenced material: PBMCs, mostly from graft donor cells, taken 180 days after TCRalphabeta/CD19-depleted stem cell transplant. The receptor comes from a female patient aged 2-9 years who had a stem cell transplant for congenital amegakaryocytic thrombocytopenia, so the T cells may come from the graft donor. The CDR3 DNA reads as TGTGCCAGCAGTGAAGGGACAGATAATGAAAAACTGTTTTTT. Its translation is CASSEGTDNEKLFF.